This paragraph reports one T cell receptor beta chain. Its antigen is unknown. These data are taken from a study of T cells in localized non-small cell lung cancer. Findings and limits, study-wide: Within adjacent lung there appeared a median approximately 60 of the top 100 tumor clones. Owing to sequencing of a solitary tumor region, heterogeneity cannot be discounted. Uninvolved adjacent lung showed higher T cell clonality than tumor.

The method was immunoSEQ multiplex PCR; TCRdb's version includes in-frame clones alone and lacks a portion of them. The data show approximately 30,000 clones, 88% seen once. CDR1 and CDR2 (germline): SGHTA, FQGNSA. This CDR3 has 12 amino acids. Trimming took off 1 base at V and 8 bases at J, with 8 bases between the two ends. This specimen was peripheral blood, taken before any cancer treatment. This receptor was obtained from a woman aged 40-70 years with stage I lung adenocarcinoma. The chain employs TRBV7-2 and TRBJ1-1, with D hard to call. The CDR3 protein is CASSLVVSEAFF. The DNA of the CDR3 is TGTGCCAGCAGCTTAGTGGTCAGCGAAGCTTTCTTT. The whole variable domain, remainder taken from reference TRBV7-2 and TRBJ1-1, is GAGVSQSPSNKVTEKGKDVELRCDPISGHTALYWYRQSLGQGLEFLIYFQGNSAPDKSGLPSDRFSAERTGGSVSTLTIQRTQQEDSAVYLCASSLVVSEAFFGQGTRLTVV.